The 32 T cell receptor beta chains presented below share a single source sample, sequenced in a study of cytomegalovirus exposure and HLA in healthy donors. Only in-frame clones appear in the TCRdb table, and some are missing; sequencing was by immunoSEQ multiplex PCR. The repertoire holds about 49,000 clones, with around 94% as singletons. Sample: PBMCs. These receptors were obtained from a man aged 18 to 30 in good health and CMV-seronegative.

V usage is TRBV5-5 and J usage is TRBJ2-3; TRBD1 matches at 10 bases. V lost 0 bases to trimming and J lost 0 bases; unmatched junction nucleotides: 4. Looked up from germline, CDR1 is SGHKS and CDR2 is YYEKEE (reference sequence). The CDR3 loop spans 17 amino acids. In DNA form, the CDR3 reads TGTGCCAGCAGCTTGGCCGGGACAGGGGTTAGCACAGATACGCAGTATTTT. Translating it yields CASSLAGTGVSTDTQYF.

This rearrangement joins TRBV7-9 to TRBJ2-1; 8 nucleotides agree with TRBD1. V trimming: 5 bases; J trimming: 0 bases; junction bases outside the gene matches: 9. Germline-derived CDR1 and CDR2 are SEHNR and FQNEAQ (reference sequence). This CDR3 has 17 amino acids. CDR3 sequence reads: CASSITGGHRSYNEQFF. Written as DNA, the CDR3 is TGTGCCAGCAGCATAACAGGGGGGCACCGCTCCTACAATGAGCAGTTCTTC.

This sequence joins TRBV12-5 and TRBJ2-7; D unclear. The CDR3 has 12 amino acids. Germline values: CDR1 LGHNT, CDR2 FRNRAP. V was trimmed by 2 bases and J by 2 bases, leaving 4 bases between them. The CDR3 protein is CASGLTAYEQYF. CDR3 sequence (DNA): TGTGCTAGTGGTTTGACTGCCTACGAGCAGTACTTC. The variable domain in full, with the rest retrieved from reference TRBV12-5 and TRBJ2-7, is DARVTQTPRHKVTEMGQEVTMRCQPILGHNTVFWYRQTMMQGLELLAYFRNRAPLDDSGMPKDRFSAEMPDATLATLKIQPSEPRDSAVYFCASGLTAYEQYFGPGTRLTVT.

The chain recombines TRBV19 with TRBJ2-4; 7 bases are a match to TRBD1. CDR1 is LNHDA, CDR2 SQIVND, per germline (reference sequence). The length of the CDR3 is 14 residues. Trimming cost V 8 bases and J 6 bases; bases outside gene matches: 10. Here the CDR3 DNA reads TGTGCCAGTGCCGCCCCGGGACAGCGAAACATTCAGTACTTC. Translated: CASAAPGQRNIQYF.

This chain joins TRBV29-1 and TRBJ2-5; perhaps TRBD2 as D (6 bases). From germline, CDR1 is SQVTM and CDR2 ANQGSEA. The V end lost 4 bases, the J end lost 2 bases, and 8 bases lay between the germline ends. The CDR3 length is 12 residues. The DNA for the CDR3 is TGCAGCGTTGCGGGGGTACAAGAGACCCAGTACTTC. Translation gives CSVAGVQETQYF.

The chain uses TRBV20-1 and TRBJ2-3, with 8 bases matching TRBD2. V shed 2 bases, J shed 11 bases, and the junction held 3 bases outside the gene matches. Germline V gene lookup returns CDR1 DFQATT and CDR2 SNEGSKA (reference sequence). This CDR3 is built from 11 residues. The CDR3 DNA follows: TGCAGTGCTAGAAGGCTAGCGGGGCAGTATTTT. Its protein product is CSARRLAGQYF.

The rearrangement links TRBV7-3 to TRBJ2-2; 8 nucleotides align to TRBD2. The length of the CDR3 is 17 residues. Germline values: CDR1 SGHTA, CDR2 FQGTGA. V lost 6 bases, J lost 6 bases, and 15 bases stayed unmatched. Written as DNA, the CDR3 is TGTGCCAGCAGTTTCAGTTCGAGGCGGGGGGCTGCCGGGGAGCTGTTTTTT. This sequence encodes CASSFSSRRGAAGELFF.

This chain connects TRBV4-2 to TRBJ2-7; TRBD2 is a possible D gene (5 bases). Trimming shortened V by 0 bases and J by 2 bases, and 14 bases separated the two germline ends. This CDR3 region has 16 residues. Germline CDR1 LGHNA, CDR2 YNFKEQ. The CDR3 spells CASSQDSWEKAYEQYF. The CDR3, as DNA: TGTGCCAGCAGCCAAGATAGTTGGGAGAAGGCCTACGAGCAGTACTTC.

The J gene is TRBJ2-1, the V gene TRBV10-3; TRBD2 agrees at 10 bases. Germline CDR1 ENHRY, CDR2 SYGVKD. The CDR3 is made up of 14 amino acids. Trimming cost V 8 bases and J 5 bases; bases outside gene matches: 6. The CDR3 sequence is CAISKLAGDNEQFF. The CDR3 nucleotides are TGTGCCATCTCGAAGCTAGCGGGGGACAATGAGCAGTTCTTC.

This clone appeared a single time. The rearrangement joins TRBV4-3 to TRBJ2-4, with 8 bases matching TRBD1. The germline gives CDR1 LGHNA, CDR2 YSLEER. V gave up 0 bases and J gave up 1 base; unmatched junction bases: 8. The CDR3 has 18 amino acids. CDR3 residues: CASSQDVQGARAKNIQYF. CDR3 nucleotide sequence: TGCGCCAGCAGCCAAGATGTTCAGGGGGCGAGGGCCAAAAACATTCAGTACTTC.

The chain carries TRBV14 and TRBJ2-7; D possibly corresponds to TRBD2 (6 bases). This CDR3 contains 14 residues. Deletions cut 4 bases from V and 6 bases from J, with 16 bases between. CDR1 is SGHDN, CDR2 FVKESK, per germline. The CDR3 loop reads CASSPPDYLLEQYF. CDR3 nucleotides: TGTGCCAGCAGCCCGCCGGACTACCTTCTCGAGCAGTACTTC.

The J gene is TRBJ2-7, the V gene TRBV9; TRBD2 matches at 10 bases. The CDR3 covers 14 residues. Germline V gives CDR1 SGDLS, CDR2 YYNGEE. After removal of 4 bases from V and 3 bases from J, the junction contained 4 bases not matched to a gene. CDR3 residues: CASSPASGSYEQYF. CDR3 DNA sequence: TGTGCCAGCAGCCCCGCTAGCGGGAGCTACGAGCAGTACTTC.

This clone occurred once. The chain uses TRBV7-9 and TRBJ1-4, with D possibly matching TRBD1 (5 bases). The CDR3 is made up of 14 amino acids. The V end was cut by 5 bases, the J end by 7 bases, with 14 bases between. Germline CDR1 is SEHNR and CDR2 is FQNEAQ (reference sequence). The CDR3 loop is CASSRWGDREKLFF. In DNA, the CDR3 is TGTGCCAGCAGCCGATGGGGGGATCGTGAAAAACTGTTTTTT.

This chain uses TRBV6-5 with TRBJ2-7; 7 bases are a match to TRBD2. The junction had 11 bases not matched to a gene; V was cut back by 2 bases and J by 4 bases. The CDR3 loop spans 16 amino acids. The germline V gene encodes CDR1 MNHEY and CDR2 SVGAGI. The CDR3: CASSYLGGRHIYEQYF. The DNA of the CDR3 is TGTGCCAGCAGTTACCTCGGCGGGAGACATATATACGAGCAGTACTTC.

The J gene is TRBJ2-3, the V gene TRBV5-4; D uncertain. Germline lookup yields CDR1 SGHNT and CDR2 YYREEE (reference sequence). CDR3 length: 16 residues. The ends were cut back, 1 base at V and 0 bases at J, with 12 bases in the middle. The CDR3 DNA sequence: TGTGCCAGCAGCTTGCCCTCTAGTAGTAGCACAGATACGCAGTATTTT. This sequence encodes CASSLPSSSSTDTQYF.

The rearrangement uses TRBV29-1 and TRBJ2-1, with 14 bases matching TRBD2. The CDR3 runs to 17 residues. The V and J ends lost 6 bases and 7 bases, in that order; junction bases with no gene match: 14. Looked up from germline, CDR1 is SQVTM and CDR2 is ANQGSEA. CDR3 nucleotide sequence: TGCAGCGTGAGACTCCCCGGGACTAGCGGGAGTCTGAATGAGCAGTTCTTC. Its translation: CSVRLPGTSGSLNEQFF.

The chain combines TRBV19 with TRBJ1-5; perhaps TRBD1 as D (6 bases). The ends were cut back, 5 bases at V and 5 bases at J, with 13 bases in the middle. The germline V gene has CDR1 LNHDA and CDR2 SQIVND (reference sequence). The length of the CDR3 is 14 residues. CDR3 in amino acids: CASSPYQGYQPQHF. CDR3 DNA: TGTGCCAGTAGTCCCTACCAGGGGTATCAGCCCCAGCATTTT.

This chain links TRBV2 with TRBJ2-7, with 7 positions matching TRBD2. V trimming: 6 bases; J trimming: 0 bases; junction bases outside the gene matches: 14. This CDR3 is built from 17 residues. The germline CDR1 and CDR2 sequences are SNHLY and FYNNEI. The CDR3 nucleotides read TGTGCCAGCAGCCCTAACCCCATTTCTAGCGGCTCCTACGAGCAGTACTTC. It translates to CASSPNPISSGSYEQYF. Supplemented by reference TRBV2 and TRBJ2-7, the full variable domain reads EPEVTQTPSHQVTQMGQEVILRCVPISNHLYFYWYRQILGQKVEFLVSFYNNEISEKSEIFDDQFSVERPDGSNFTLKIRSTKLEDSAMYFCASSPNPISSGSYEQYFGPGTRLTVT.

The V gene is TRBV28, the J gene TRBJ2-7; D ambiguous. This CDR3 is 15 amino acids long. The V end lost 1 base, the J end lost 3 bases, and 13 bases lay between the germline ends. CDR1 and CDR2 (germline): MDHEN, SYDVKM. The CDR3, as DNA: TGTGCCAGCAGTTTATTAACAGCCAACAGCTACGAGCAGTACTTC. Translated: CASSLLTANSYEQYF. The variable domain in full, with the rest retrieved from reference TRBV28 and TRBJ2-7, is DVKVTQSSRYLVKRTGEKVFLECVQDMDHENMFWYRQDPGLGLRLIYFSYDVKMKEKGDIPEGYSVSREKKERFSLILESASTNQTSMYLCASSLLTANSYEQYFGPGTRLTVT.

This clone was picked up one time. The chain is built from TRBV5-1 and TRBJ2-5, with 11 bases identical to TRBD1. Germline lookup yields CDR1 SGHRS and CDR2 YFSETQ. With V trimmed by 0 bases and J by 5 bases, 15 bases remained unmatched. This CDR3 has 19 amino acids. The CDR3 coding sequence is TGCGCCAGCAGCTTGGGGGACAGGGGGTTAGCGGGAGCGAGTGAGACCCAGTACTTC. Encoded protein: CASSLGDRGLAGASETQYF.

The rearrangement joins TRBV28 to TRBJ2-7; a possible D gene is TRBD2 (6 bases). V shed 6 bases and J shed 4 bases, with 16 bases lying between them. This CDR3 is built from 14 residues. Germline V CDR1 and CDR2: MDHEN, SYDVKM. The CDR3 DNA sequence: TGTGCCAGCAGGCCGCCGGGACTCCCATACGAGCAGTACTTC. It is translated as CASRPPGLPYEQYF.

DNA for the CDR3: TGTGCCAGCAGTTATTTGGGGCCAGGGGCGACCTACGAGCAGTACTTC. Protein: CASSYLGPGATYEQYF. The chain links TRBV6-6 to TRBJ2-7; D is perhaps TRBD1 (6 bases). The V gene lost 3 bases and the J gene lost 2 bases, with 17 bases spanning the gap. CDR3 length equals 16 residues. CDR1 and CDR2 (germline): MNHNY, SVGAGI (reference sequence).

In DNA form, the CDR3 reads TGTGCCAGCAGTTACGGACTAGCGACCCCCAAGCAGTTCTTC. It codes for CASSYGLATPKQFF. This chain uses TRBV6-5 with TRBJ2-1, with 9 bases lining up with TRBD2. This CDR3 spans 14 amino acids. Trimming at V came to 2 bases and at J to 11 bases, leaving 7 bases not matched to a gene. The germline V gene has CDR1 MNHEY and CDR2 SVGAGI.

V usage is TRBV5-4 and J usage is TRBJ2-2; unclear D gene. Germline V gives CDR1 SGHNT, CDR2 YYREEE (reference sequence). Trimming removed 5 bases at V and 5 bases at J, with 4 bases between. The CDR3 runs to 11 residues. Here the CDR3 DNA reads TGTGCCAGCAGTCGGACCGGGGAGCTGTTTTTT. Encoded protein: CASSRTGELFF. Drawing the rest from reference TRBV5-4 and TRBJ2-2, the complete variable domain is ETGVTQSPTHLIKTRGQQVTLRCSSQSGHNTVSWYQQALGQGPQFIFQYYREEENGRGNFPPRFSGLQFPNYSSELNVNALELDDSALYLCASSRTGELFFGEGSRLTVL.

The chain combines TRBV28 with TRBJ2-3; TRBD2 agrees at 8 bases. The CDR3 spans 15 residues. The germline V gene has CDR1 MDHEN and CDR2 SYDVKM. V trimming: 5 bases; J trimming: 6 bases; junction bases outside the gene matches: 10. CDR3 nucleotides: TGTGCCAGCAGTCCCGGGACTAGAGAGGTGGATACGCAGTATTTT. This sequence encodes CASSPGTREVDTQYF.

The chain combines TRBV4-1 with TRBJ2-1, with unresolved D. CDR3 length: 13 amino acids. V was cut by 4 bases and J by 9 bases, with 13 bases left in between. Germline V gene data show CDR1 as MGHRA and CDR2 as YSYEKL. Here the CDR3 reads CASSPSGDVEQFF. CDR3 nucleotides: TGCGCCAGCAGCCCTTCCGGAGACGTTGAGCAGTTCTTC.

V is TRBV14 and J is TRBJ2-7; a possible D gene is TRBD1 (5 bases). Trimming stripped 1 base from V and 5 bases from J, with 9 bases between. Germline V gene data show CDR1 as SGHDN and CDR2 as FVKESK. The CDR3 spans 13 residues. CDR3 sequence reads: CASSQVQGHEQYF. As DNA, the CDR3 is TGTGCCAGCAGCCAAGTTCAGGGCCACGAGCAGTACTTC.

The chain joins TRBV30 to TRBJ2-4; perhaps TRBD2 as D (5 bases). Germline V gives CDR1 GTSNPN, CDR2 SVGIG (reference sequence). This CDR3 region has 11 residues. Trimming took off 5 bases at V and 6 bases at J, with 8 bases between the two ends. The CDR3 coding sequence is TGTGCCTGGGGCAGCGGAAACATTCAGTACTTC. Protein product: CAWGSGNIQYF.

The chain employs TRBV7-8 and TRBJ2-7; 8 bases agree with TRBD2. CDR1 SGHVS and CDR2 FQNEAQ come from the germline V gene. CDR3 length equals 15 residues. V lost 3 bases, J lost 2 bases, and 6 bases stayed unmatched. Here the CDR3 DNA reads TGTGCCAGCAGCTTGGGACGGGGGGGTCCCTACGAGCAGTACTTC. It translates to CASSLGRGGPYEQYF.

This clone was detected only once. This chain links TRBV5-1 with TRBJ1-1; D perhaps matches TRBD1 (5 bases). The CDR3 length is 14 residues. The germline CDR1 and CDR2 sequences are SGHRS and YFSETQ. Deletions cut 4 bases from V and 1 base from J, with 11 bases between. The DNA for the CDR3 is TGCGCCAGCAGCGGTCTGGGGGGGAACACTGAAGCTTTCTTT. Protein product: CASSGLGGNTEAFF.

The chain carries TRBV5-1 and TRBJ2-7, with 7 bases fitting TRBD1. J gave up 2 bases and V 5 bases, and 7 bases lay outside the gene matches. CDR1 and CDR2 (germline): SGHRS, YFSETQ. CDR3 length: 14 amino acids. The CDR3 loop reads CASRLQDRPYEQYF. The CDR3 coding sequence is TGCGCCAGCAGGCTTCAGGACAGGCCCTACGAGCAGTACTTC.

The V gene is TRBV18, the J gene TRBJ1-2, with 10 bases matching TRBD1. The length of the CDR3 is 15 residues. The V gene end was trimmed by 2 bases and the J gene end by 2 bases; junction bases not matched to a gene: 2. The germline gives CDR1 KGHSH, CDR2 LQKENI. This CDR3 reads CASSPGTGANYGYTF. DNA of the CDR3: TGTGCCAGCTCACCAGGGACAGGGGCGAACTATGGCTACACCTTC.